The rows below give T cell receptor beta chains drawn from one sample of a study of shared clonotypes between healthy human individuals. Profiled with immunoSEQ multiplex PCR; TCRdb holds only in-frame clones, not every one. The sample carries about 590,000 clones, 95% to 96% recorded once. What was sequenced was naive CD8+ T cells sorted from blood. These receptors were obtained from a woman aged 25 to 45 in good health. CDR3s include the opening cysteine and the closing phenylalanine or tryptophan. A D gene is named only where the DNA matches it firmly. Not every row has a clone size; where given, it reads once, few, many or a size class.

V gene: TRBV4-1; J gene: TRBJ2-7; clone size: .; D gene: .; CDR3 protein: CASSQTSTEQYF; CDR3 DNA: TGCGCCAGCAGCCAAACGTCGACCGAGCAGTACTTC
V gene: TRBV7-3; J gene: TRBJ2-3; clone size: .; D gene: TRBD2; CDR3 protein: CASSLASGVKDTQYF; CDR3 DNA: TGTGCCAGCAGCTTAGCTAGCGGGGTGAAAGATACGCAGTATTTT
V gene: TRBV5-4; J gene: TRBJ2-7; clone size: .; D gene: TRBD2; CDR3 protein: CASSPTSGSSYEQYF; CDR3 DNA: TGTGCCAGCAGCCCTACTAGCGGGTCTTCCTACGAGCAGTACTTC
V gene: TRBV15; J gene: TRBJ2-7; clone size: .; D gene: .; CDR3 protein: CATSREDRLNEQYF; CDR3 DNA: TGTGCCACCAGCAGAGAAGATAGGCTGAACGAGCAGTACTTC
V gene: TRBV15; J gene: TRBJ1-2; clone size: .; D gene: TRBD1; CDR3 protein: CATSPNRGTGYTF; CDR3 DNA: TGTGCCACCAGCCCCAACAGGGGGACGGGCTACACCTTC
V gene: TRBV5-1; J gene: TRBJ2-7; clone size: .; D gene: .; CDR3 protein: CASSLEDYEQYF; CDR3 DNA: TGCGCCAGCAGCTTGGAAGACTACGAGCAGTACTTC
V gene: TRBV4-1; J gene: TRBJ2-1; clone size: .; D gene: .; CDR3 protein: CASSQDNEQFF; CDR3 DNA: TGCGCCAGCAGCCAAGACAATGAGCAGTTCTTC
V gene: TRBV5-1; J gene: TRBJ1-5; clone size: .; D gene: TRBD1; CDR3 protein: CASSLGTGIAQPQHF; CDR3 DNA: TGCGCCAGCAGCTTGGGGACAGGCATAGCGCAGCCCCAGCATTTT
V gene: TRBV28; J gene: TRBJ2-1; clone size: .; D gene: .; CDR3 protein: CASSRGRPSYNEQFF; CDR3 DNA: TGTGCCAGCAGCCGTGGGCGCCCCTCGTACAATGAGCAGTTCTTC
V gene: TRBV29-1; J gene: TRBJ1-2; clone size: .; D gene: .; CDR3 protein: CSVDPRAYGYTF; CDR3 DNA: TGCAGCGTTGATCCGAGAGCCTATGGCTACACCTTC
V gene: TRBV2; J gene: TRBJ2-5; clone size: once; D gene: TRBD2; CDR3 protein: CASSMGLAETQYF; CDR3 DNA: TGTGCCAGCAGTATGGGACTAGCCGAGACCCAGTACTTC
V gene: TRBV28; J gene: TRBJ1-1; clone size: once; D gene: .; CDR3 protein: CASSYRIGGATEAFF; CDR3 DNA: TGTGCCAGCAGTTACAGGATTGGGGGGGCCACTGAAGCTTTCTTT
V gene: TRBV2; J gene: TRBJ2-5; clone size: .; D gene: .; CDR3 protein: CASRGGQETQYF; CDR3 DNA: TGTGCCAGCAGGGGGGGACAAGAGACCCAGTACTTC
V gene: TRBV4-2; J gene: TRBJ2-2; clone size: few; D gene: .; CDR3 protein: CASSPGQSTGELFF; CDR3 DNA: TGTGCCAGCAGTCCGGGACAATCCACCGGGGAGCTGTTTTTT
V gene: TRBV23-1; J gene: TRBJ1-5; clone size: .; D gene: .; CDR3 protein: CASSQPRGGRQPQHF; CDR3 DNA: TGCGCCAGCAGTCAACCTAGGGGGGGGAGACAGCCCCAGCATTTT
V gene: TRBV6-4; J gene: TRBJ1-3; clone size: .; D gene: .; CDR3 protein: CASRKPTENGNTIYF; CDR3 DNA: TGTGCCAGCAGAAAACCGACAGAAAATGGAAACACCATATATTTT
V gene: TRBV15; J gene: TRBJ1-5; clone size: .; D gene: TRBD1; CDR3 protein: CATSRDSGQGNQPQHF; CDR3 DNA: TGTGCCACCAGCAGAGATTCGGGACAGGGGAATCAGCCCCAGCATTTT
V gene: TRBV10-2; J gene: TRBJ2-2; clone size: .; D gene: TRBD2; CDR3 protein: CASSRLAGNTGELFF; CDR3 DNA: TGCGCCAGCAGTAGACTAGCGGGGAACACCGGGGAGCTGTTTTTT
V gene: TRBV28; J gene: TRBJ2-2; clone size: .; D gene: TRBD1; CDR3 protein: CASSLGQGTRVGSGELFF; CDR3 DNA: TGTGCCAGCAGTTTGGGACAGGGGACCCGAGTGGGGTCCGGGGAGCTGTTTTTT
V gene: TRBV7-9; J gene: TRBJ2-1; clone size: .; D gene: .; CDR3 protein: CASSLSHEQFF; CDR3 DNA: TGTGCCAGCAGCTTATCCCATGAGCAGTTCTTC
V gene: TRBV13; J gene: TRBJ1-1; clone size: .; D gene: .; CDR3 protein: CASSPQGYTEAFF; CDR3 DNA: TGTGCCAGCAGCCCGCAGGGATATACTGAAGCTTTCTTT
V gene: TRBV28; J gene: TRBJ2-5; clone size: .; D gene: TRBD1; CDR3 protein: CASRKRDRAFWETQYF; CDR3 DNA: TGTGCCAGCAGAAAGAGGGACAGGGCCTTCTGGGAGACCCAGTACTTC
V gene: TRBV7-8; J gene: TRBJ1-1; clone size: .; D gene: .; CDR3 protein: CASLDGTVTEAFF; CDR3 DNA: TGTGCCAGCCTAGATGGGACTGTCACTGAAGCTTTCTTT
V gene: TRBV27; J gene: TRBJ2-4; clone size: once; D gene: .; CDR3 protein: CASGHSGTNIQYF; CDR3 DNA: TGTGCCAGCGGCCATAGCGGAACAAACATTCAGTACTTC